The 16 T cell receptor beta chains in this list originate from one sample, sequenced in a study of T-cell reconstitution after alpha-beta-depleted transplantation in children. This sample's TCRbeta library carried unique molecular identifier barcodes. TCRdb used MiXCR to reprocess the PCR reads, holding one entry per CDR3 protein. Of about 580,000 distinct CDR3 sequences listed, around 23% are singletons. This specimen was PBMCs, mostly from graft donor cells, taken 360 days after TCRalphabeta/CD19-depleted stem cell transplant. The receptors here all came from a boy in the first two years of life who had a stem cell transplant for acute myeloid leukemia, so the T cells may come from the graft donor.

This clonotype came up once. The chain uses TRBV28 and TRBJ1-1; TRBD1 matches at 7 bases. From germline, CDR1 is MDHEN and CDR2 SYDVKM. The CDR3 sequence is 15 residues long. Losses at the gene ends were 4 bases for V and 4 bases for J; bases not matched to a gene: 9. CDR3: CASSSSGTAPTEAFF. As DNA, the CDR3 is TGTGCCAGCAGTTCCTCCGGGACAGCGCCCACTGAAGCTTTCTTT.

In this sample, this clonotype turned up many times. CDR3 residues: CASSLVGPNNEQFF. CDR3 sequence (DNA): TGTGCCAGCAGCTTGGTGGGACCAAACAATGAGCAGTTCTTC. The chain uses TRBV5-6 and TRBJ2-1; either TRBD1 or TRBD2 may supply D (5 bases each). Germline V gene lookup returns CDR1 SGHDT and CDR2 YYEEEE. V lost 0 bases, J lost 5 bases, and 9 bases lay in between. The CDR3 is 14 residues long.

The chain couples TRBV25-1 to TRBJ1-4; no reliable D call. Trimming stripped 1 base from V and 3 bases from J, with 6 bases between. From germline, CDR1 is MGHDK and CDR2 SYGVNS. This CDR3 has 14 residues. CDR3 residues: CASSEWPANEKLFF. In nucleotides, the CDR3 is TGTGCCAGCAGTGAATGGCCAGCTAATGAAAAACTGTTTTTT.

The sample holds a few counts of this clonotype. The chain is built from TRBV20-1 and TRBJ2-7, with D perhaps given as TRBD1 or TRBD2 (5 bases each). The CDR3 spans 14 residues. Germline V CDR1 and CDR2: DFQATT, SNEGSKA (reference sequence). V lost 3 bases and J lost 2, with 14 bases in between. CDR3 DNA sequence: TGCAGTGCTAGGGGTCCTGGGGGTACCTACGAGCAGTACTTC. It codes for CSARGPGGTYEQYF.

This clonotype has a count of ten or more. DNA for the CDR3: TGTGCCACCAGCAGAGAGGGGAGACTGAGCTACGAGCAGTACTTC. Translating it yields CATSREGRLSYEQYF. This chain links TRBV15 with TRBJ2-7; D perhaps matches TRBD2 (5 bases). Trimming removed 0 bases from V and 3 bases from J, with 12 bases in between. Germline assignment: CDR1 LNHNV and CDR2 YYDKDF (reference sequence). CDR3 length equals 15 residues.

The V call is TRBV12-3 or TRBV12-4, the J call TRBJ2-1; the D is unclear. The CDR3 sequence is 15 residues long. Trimming removed 5 bases from V and 8 bases from J, with 19 bases in between. CDR3 residues: CASSPPTPNGDEQFF. The CDR3 DNA is TGTGCCAGCAGTCCGCCGACTCCCAATGGGGATGAGCAGTTCTTC.

V is TRBV20-1 and J is TRBJ2-7; TRBD1 aligns across 8 bases. The germline CDR1 and CDR2 sequences are DFQATT and SNEGSKA (reference sequence). Germline trimming cut 3 bases from V and 6 bases from J; bases unmatched to any gene: 4. The CDR3 spans 12 residues. The CDR3 loop is CSARATGGEQYV. CDR3 in DNA: TGCAGTGCTAGGGCCACAGGGGGCGAGCAGTACGTC.

Ten or more counts support this clonotype. The chain is built from TRBV24-1 and TRBJ2-1, with 7 bases lining up with TRBD1. The CDR3 consists of 17 residues. Germline loops: CDR1 KGHDR, CDR2 SFDVKD. The V gene end was trimmed by 3 bases and the J gene end by 5 bases; junction bases not matched to a gene: 12. This CDR3 is CATSDLSTGHPNNEQFF. DNA for the CDR3: TGTGCCACCAGTGATCTCTCGACAGGGCATCCCAACAATGAGCAGTTCTTC.

This clonotype was seen repeatedly, ten times or more. V gene TRBV20-1 combines with J gene TRBJ1-3, with D unclear. The CDR3 spans 13 residues. Germline V gene sequence: CDR1 DFQATT, CDR2 SNEGSKA (reference sequence). Trimming removed 1 base at V and 2 bases at J, with 6 bases between. The CDR3 protein is CSARVRAGNTIYF. In nucleotides, the CDR3 is TGCAGTGCTAGAGTACGGGCTGGAAACACCATATATTTT.

This clonotype was recorded at least ten times. This sequence joins TRBV20-1 and TRBJ2-7, with D possibly called TRBD1 or TRBD2 (5 bases each). Trimming left V 3 bases short and J 2 bases short, with 14 bases between. Germline V gene sequence: CDR1 DFQATT, CDR2 SNEGSKA (reference sequence). The CDR3 is 14 residues long. The CDR3 region is CSASLFGGTYEQYV. The CDR3 DNA sequence: TGCAGTGCTAGTTTGTTTGGGGGAACCTACGAGCAGTACGTC.

This clonotype was observed at least ten times. V is TRBV6-5 and J is TRBJ2-2; 7 positions agree with TRBD1. The CDR3 sequence is 17 residues long. Trimming took 2 bases from V and 3 from J; bases not matched to a gene: 9. Germline CDR1 is MNHEY and CDR2 is SVGAGI. In nucleotides, the CDR3 is TGTGCCAGCAGTTACGCCGAGTCGGACAGGTACACCGGGGAGCTGTTTTTT. This sequence encodes CASSYAESDRYTGELFF.

This clonotype has just a few counts. The V and J genes are TRBV12-3 or TRBV12-4 and TRBJ2-6; D is possibly TRBD2 (6 bases). V was trimmed by 7 bases and J by 2 bases, leaving 18 bases between them. The CDR3 spans 17 residues. The CDR3 reads CASTPATGEPGANVLTF. CDR3 nucleotides: TGTGCCAGCACCCCAGCTACGGGGGAGCCTGGGGCCAACGTCCTGACTTTC.

This clonotype was recorded at least ten times. The chain joins TRBV4-3 to TRBJ1-1; D possibly corresponds to TRBD1 (6 bases). Germline loops: CDR1 LGHNA, CDR2 YSLEER. V lost 1 base and J 9 bases, leaving 18 bases between the germline ends. CDR3 length equals 15 residues. The DNA of the CDR3 is TGCGCCAGCAGCCAAGTCACTCCTGGGGGGGGCCAAGCTTTCTTT. Amino acid sequence: CASSQVTPGGGQAFF.

The V gene is TRBV9, the J gene TRBJ1-5; maybe TRBD1 (6 bases). The CDR3 has 15 residues. Germline values: CDR1 SGDLS, CDR2 YYNGEE. Trimming cost V 0 bases and J 4 bases, with 11 bases left between them. The DNA for the CDR3 is TGTGCCAGCAGCGTAGGTTCAGGGACAAATCAGCCCCAGCATTTT. It translates to CASSVGSGTNQPQHF. The full variable domain, rest sourced from reference TRBV9 and TRBJ1-5, is DSGVTQTPKHLITATGQRVTLRCSPRSGDLSVYWYQQSLDQGLQFLIQYYNGEERAKGNILERFSAQQFPDLHSELNLSSLELGDSALYFCASSVGSGTNQPQHFGDGTRLSIL.

The table lists this clonotype with a count of one. V and J are TRBV5-4 and TRBJ2-5; 12 nucleotides line up with TRBD2. The CDR3 contains 15 residues. With V trimmed by 4 bases and J by 4 bases, 5 bases remained unmatched. Germline V lookup: CDR1 SGHNT, CDR2 YYREEE (reference sequence). The CDR3 is CASSETSGGRETQYF. The DNA for the CDR3 is TGTGCCAGCAGCGAGACTAGCGGGGGACGAGAGACCCAGTACTTC.

This sequence joins TRBV28 and TRBJ2-5; 7 bases agree with TRBD2. This CDR3 spans 14 amino acids. CDR1 MDHEN and CDR2 SYDVKM come from the germline V gene. Trimming took 3 bases from V and 0 from J; bases not matched to a gene: 1. The CDR3 protein is CASSLGGDQETQYF. In nucleotides, the CDR3 is TGTGCCAGCAGTTTGGGGGGGGACCAAGAGACCCAGTACTTC.